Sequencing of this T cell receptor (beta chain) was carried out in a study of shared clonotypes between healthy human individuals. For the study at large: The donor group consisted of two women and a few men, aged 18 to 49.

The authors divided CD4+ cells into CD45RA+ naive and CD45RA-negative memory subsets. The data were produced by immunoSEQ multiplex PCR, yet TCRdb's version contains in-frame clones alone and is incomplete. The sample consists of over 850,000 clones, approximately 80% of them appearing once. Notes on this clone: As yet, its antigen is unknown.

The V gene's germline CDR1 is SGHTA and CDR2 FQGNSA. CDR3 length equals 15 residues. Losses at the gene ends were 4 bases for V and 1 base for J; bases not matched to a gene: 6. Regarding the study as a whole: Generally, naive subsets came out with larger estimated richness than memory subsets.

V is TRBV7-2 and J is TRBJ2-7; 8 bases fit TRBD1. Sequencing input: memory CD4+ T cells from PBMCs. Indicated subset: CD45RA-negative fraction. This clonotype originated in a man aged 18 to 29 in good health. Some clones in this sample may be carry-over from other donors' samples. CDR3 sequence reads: CASSYQTGVSYEQYF. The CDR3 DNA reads TGTGCCAGCAGCTACCAGACAGGGGTATCCTACGAGCAGTACTTC.